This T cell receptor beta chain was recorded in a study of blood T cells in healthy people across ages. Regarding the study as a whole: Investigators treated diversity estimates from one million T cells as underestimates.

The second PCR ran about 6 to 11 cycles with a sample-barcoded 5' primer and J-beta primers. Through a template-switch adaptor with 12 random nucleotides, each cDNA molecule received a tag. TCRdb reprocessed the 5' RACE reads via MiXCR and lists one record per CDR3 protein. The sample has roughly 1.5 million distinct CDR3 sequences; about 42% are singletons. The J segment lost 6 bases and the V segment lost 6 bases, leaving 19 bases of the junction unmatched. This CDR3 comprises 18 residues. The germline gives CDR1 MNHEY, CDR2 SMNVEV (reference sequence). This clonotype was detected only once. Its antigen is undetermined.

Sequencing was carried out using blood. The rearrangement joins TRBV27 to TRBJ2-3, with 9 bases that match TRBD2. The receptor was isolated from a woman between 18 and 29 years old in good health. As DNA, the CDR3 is TGTGCCAGCAGCTACAGGGATTTGCGGGAGGGGGGGGGCGATACGCAGTATTTT. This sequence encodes CASSYRDLREGGGDTQYF.